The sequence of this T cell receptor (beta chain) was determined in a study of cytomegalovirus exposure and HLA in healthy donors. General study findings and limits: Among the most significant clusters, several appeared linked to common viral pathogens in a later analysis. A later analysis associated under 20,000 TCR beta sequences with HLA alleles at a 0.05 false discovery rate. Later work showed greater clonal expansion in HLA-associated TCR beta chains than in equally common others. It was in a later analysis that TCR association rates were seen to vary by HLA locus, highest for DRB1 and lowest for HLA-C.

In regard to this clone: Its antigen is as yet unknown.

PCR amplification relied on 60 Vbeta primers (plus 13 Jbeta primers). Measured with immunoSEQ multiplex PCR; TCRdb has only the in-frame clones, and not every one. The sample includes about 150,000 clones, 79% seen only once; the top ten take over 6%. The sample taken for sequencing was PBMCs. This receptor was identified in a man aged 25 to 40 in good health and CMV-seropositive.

DNA of the CDR3: TGTGCCACCAGCAGAGACGGCAGGCCGCCCTACGAGCAGTACTTC. Translated: CATSRDGRPPYEQYF. The chain couples TRBV15 to TRBJ2-7; no clear D gene. CDR1 LNHNV and CDR2 YYDKDF come from the germline V gene (reference sequence). This CDR3 is built from 15 residues. Trimming pared 0 bases from V and 2 bases from J, leaving 11 bases between.